This entry concerns a single TCR beta chain. The antigen remains unidentified. Employing constant-segment primers, 5'RACE generated TCR alpha and TCR beta cDNA libraries bearing sample barcodes and UMIs. TCRdb reprocessed the 5' RACE reads via MiXCR and lists one record per CDR3 protein. The table has roughly 560,000 distinct CDR3 sequences, roughly 20% seen once. This sample stems from a study of T-cell memory formation after mild COVID-19. Study-wide context: There were largely donor-specific TCR clusters. Study-wide points: Contracting CD4+ clones sat mainly in CM and EM; CD8+ in EMRA.

The TCR comes from an adult woman who had mild COVID-19 (a few samples of this study predate the infection). Cell type and time point are not known. Material for sequencing was PBMCs or a T cell subset sorted from them (not recorded which).

The chain's CDR3 is CASNNPARDEWGYTF. CDR3 DNA: TGTGCCAGTAACAACCCGGCCAGGGACGAGTGGGGCTACACCTTC. The chain recombines TRBV19 with TRBJ1-2; TRBD1 is a possible D gene (5 bases). Between the trimmed V and J ends, which lost 7 bases and 8 bases, there was a span of 23 bases. The CDR3 covers 15 residues. Germline CDR1 and CDR2: LNHDA and SQIVND (reference sequence).